The sequence of this TCR beta chain was determined in a study of blood T cell repertoires in COVID-19. The CDR3 sequence is 16 residues long. The V and J ends lost 4 bases and 1 base, in that order; junction bases with no gene match: 7. The V gene's germline CDR1 is MNHEY and CDR2 SMNVEV (reference sequence). Clones were sequenced by immunoSEQ multiplex PCR, and TCRdb holds only the in-frame ones, with some missing. The sample holds roughly 50,000 clones, 70% to 90% seen once. This TCR derives from a man aged 80 or over with acute or convalescent COVID-19. The chain uses TRBV27 and TRBJ1-1; 9 nucleotides agree with TRBD1. The sequenced sample consisted of peripheral blood. Here the CDR3 DNA reads TGTGCCAGCAGTTCAAAAGGGACAGGGACGAACACTGAAGCTTTCTTT. Its translation: CASSSKGTGTNTEAFF.